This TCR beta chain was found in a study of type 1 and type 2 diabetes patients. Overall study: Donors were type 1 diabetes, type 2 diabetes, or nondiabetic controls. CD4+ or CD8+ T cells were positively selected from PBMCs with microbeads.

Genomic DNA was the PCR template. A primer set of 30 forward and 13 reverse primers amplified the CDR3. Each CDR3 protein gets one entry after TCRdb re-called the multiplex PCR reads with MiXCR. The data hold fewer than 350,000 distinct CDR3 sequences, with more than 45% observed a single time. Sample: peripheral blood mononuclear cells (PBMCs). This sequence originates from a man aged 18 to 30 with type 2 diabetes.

CDR3 DNA sequence: TGTGCCAGCAGTCAGAAGACGGTTCACACTGAAGCTTTCTTT. It is translated as CASSQKTVHTEAFF. The chain links TRBV6-6 to TRBJ1-1, with unresolved D. Trimming pared 5 bases from V and 3 bases from J, leaving 13 bases between. In germline, CDR1 is MNHNY, CDR2 SVGAGI (reference sequence). The CDR3 has 14 residues.